This T cell receptor beta chain was recorded in a study of cytomegalovirus exposure and HLA in healthy donors. Study-level findings and limits: In a later analysis, DRB1 alleles had the most associated TCRs; HLA-C alleles the fewest. Highly shared sequence variants in one cluster were likely a sequencing artifact. As was reported, the classifier diagnosed cytomegalovirus status with high specificity and sensitivity. Some segments of the V type, notably TRBV6-2 and TRBV6-3, were excluded as indistinguishable.

The PCR had 60 Vbeta and 13 Jbeta primers. Some clones are missing from TCRdb's copy, which holds only in-frame ones; the method was immunoSEQ multiplex PCR. The repertoire holds 150,000 to 200,000 clones, with more than 60% as singletons. In germline, CDR1 is MNHEY, CDR2 SVGAGI. This CDR3 region has 14 residues. With 6 bases removed from V and 4 bases from J, the gap between germline ends came to 14 bases. Concerning this clone itself: Its antigen is unidentified.

This clonotype was obtained from a man in his forties in good health and CMV-seronegative. The sequencing input was PBMCs. The J gene is TRBJ2-3, the V gene TRBV6-5; D possibly corresponds to TRBD2 (5 bases). The CDR3 protein is CASRNGGVADTQYF. The CDR3 bases are TGTGCCAGCAGAAACGGAGGCGTAGCAGATACGCAGTATTTT.